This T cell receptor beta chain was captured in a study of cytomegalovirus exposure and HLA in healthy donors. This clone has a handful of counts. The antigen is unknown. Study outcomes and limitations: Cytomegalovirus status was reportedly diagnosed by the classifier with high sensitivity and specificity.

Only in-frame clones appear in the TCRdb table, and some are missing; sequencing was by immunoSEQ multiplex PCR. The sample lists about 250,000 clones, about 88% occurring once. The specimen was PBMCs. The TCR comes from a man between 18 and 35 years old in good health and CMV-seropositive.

The CDR3 DNA follows: TGTGCCACCAGCAGAGTACGAACAAGCTCAACTAATGAAAAACTGTTTTTT. It yields the protein CATSRVRTSSTNEKLFF. This sequence joins TRBV15 and TRBJ1-4; D remains ambiguous. Trimming removed 1 base at V and 0 bases at J, with 12 bases between. This CDR3 contains 17 residues. Germline CDR1 reads LNHNV; CDR2 reads YYDKDF (reference sequence). The complete variable domain, with remaining parts taken from reference TRBV15 and TRBJ1-4, reads DAMVIQNPRYQVTQFGKPVTLSCSQTLNHNVMYWYQQKSSQAPKLLFHYYDKDFNNEADTPDNFQSRRPNTSFCFLDIRSPGLGDTAMYLCATSRVRTSSTNEKLFFGSGTQLSVL.